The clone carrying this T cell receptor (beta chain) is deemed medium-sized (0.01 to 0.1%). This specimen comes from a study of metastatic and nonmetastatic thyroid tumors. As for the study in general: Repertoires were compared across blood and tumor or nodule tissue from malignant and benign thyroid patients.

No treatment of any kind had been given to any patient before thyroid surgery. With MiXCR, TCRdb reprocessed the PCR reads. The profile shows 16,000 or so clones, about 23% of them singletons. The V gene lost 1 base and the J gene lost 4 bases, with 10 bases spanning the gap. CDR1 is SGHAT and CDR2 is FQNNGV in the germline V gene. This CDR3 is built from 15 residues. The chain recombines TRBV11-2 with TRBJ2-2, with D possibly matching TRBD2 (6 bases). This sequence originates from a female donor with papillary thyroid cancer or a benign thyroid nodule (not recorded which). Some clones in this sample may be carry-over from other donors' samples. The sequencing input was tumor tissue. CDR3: CASSLVVSGTGELFF. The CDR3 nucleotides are TGTGCCAGCAGCTTAGTGGTTAGCGGCACCGGGGAGCTGTTTTTT.